This T cell receptor (beta chain) appears in the sequencing data of a study of cytomegalovirus exposure and HLA in healthy donors. Overall study findings and caveats: Rarity held for most TCR sequences, but there were some public TCRs that occurred in many donors.

Both 60 Vbeta primers and 13 Jbeta primers went into the PCR. The table came from immunoSEQ multiplex PCR; TCRdb's copy has only in-frame clones and leaves some out. The sample data list around 190,000 clones. A note on this clone: The antigen is undetermined.

Trimming cost V 4 bases and J 3 bases; bases outside gene matches: 3. This CDR3 has 15 residues. The germline V gene has CDR1 MNHEY and CDR2 SMNVEV (reference sequence). Sequencing was performed on PBMCs. The chain links TRBV27 to TRBJ1-6, with 7 bases identical to TRBD1. The receptor comes from a woman in her twenties or thirties in good health and CMV-seropositive. In nucleotides, the CDR3 is TGTGCCAGCAGTTCACAGGGGATCTATAATTCACCCCTCCACTTT. Translating gives CASSSQGIYNSPLHF.